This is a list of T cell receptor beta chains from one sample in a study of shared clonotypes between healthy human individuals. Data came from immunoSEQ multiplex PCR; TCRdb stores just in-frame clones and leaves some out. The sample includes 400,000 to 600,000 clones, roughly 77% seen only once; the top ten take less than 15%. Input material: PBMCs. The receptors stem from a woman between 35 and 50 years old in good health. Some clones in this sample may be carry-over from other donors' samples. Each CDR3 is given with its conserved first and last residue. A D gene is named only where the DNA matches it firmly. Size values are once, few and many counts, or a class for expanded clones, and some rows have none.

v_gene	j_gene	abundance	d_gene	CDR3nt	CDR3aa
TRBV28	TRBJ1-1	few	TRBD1	TGTGCCAGCAGTCCCCGGACAGGGCGGACTGAAGCTTTCTTT	CASSPRTGRTEAFF
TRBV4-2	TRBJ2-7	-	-	TGTGCCAGCAGCCAAGATTTGCAGACGGACTACGAGCAGTACTTC	CASSQDLQTDYEQYF
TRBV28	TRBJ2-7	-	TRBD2	TGTGCCAGCAGTTTATGGAGACTAGCGGGACCCTACGAGCAGTACTTC	CASSLWRLAGPYEQYF
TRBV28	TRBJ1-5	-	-	TGTGCCAGCAGCCCCCGGGATCAGCCCCAGCATTTT	CASSPRDQPQHF
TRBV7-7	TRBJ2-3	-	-	TGTGCTAGCAGCCTAACCGGGACCAACACAGATACGCAGTATTTT	CASSLTGTNTDTQYF
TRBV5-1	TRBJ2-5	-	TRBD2	TGCGCCAGCAGCTTATCTGGGACTAGCGGGAGGTGGGAGACCCAGTACTTC	CASSLSGTSGRWETQYF
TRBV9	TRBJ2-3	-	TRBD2	TGTGCCAGCAGCGTAGGAACTAGCGGGAGCTCAGATACGCAGTATTTT	CASSVGTSGSSDTQYF
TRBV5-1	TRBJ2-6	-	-	TGCGCCAGCAGCTTAGACCGGGCTGGGGCCAACGTCCTGACTTTC	CASSLDRAGANVLTF
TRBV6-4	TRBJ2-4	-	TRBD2	TGTGCCAGCCGCCGGGGGGGAGCCTTTACCAAAAACATTCAGTACTTC	CASRRGGAFTKNIQYF
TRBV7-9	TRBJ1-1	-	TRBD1	TGTGCCAGCAGCGGAACAGGGGGCACTGAAGCTTTCTTT	CASSGTGGTEAFF
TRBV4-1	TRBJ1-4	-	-	TGCGCCAGCAGCCCGCCCGCCGGGGATAATGAAAAACTGTTTTTT	CASSPPAGDNEKLFF
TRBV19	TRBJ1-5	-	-	TGTGCCAGTAGGGTCTTGGAAGGGAGCAATCAGCCCCAGCATTTT	CASRVLEGSNQPQHF
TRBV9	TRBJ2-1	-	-	TGTGCCAGCAGCGTAGCGGGAAACGGTGAGCAGTTCTTC	CASSVAGNGEQFF
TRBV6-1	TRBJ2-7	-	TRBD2	TGTGCCAGCACACCTGCGGGAGTATCCGATGGGCAGTACTTC	CASTPAGVSDGQYF
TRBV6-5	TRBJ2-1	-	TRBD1	TGTGCCAGCAGAACAACAGGGGCGAGTAATGAGCAGTTCTTC	CASRTTGASNEQFF
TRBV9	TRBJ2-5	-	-	TGTGCCAGCAGCGTAGCGGACCCCGGAGAGACCCAGTACTTC	CASSVADPGETQYF
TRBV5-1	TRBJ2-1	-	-	TGCGCCAGCAGCTCCAACCGGGGCAGCGCGGGCTATGAGCAGTTCTTC	CASSSNRGSAGYEQFF